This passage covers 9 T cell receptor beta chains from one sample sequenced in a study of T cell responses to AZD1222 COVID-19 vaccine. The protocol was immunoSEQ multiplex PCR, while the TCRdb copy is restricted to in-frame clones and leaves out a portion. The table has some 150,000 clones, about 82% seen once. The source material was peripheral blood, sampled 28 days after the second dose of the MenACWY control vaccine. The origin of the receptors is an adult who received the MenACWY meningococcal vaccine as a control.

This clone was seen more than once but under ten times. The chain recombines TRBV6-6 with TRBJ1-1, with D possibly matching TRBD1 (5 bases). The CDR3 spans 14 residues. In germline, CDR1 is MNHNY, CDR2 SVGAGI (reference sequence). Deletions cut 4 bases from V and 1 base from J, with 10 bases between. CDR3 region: CASSLGTANTEAFF. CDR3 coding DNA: TGTGCCAGCAGTTTAGGGACTGCGAACACTGAAGCTTTCTTT.

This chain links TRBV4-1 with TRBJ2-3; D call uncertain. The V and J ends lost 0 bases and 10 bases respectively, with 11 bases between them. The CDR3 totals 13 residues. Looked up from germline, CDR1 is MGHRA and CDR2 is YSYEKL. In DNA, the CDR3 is TGCGCCAGCAGCCAAGAACCTAGTAGAGCGCAGTATTTT. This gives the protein CASSQEPSRAQYF.

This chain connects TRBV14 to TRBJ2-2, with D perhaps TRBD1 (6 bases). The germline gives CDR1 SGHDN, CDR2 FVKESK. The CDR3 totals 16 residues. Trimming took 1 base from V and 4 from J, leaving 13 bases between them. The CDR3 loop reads CASSQGRTAFTGELFF. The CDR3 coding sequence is TGTGCCAGCAGCCAAGGTCGGACAGCCTTCACCGGGGAGCTGTTTTTT.

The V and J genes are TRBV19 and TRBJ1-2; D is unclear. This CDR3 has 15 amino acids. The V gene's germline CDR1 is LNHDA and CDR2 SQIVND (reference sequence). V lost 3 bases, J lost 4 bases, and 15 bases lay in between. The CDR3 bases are TGTGCCAGTAGTATGCCGATCCTGGGGATCTATGGCTACACCTTC. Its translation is CASSMPILGIYGYTF. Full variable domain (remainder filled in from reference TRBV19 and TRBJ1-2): DGGITQSPKYLFRKEGQNVTLSCEQNLNHDAMYWYRQDPGQGLRLIYYSQIVNDFQKGDIAEGYSVSREKKESFPLTVTSAQKNPTAFYLCASSMPILGIYGYTFGSGTRLTVV.

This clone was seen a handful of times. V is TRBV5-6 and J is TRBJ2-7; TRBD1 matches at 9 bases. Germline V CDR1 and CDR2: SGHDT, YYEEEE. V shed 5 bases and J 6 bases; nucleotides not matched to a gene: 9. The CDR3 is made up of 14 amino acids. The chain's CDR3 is CASRAWGQGTEQYV. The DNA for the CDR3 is TGTGCCAGCAGGGCATGGGGACAGGGTACCGAGCAGTACGTC.

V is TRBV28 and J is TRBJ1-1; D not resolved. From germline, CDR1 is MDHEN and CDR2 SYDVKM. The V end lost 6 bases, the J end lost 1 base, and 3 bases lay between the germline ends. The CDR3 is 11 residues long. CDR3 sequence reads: CASSENTEAFF. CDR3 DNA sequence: TGTGCCAGCAGCGAGAACACTGAAGCTTTCTTT.

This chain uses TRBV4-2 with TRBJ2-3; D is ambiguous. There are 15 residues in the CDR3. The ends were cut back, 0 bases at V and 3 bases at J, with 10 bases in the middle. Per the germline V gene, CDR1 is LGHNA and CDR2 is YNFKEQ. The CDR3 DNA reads TGTGCCAGCAGCCAAGATGGACGTGGGACAGATACGCAGTATTTT. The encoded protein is CASSQDGRGTDTQYF.

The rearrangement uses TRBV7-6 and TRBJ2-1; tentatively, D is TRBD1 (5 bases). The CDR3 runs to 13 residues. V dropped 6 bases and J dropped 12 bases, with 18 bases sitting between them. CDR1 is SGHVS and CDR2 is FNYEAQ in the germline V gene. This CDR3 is CASSSGWTSSQFF. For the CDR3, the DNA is TGTGCCAGCAGTTCGGGCTGGACATCGTCGCAGTTCTTC.

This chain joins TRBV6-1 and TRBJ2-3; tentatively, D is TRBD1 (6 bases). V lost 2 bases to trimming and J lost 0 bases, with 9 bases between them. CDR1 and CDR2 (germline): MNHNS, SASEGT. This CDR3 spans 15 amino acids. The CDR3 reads CASSEWGQSTDTQYF. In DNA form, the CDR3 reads TGTGCCAGCAGTGAATGGGGACAAAGCACAGATACGCAGTATTTT.